This T cell receptor (beta chain) was documented in a study of blood T cell repertoires in COVID-19. Study as a whole: COVID-19 samples collected from the United States, Italy and Spain covered acute and convalescent phases. PBMCs, B-cell-depleted T cells, or T cells were the source of the cDNA or gDNA that made up the material.

Clones were read by immunoSEQ multiplex PCR, and TCRdb kept only the in-frame ones, dropping some. The sample includes about 220,000 clones, under 90% of them seen just once. Germline CDR1 is SGHRS and CDR2 is YFSETQ. Trimming shortened V by 8 bases and J by 5 bases, and 16 bases separated the two germline ends. This CDR3 is 13 amino acids long. Input material: peripheral blood. V gene TRBV5-1 combines with J gene TRBJ2-5, with TRBD1 as a possible D gene (6 bases). This TCR was sampled from a woman of 80 years or more with acute or convalescent COVID-19. The CDR3 DNA is TGCGCCAGTACAGGGCTACCTGAGGAGACCCAGTACTTC. Protein product: CASTGLPEETQYF.